This T cell receptor beta chain was sequenced for a study of T cell responses to AZD1222 COVID-19 vaccine. With regard to this clone: The antigen is not known.

Sequencing was performed with immunoSEQ multiplex PCR; in TCRdb, only in-frame clones are kept and a portion is missing. The data contain 95,000 to 150,000 clones, about 90% of them seen just once; the ten biggest clones take up about 10%. From germline, CDR1 is SEHNR and CDR2 FQNEAQ (reference sequence). This CDR3 comprises 16 residues. With 5 bases clipped from V and 3 bases from J, the junction kept 8 bases outside the gene matches. Overall study findings and caveats: The CD4 TCRs associated with vaccination extended across spike and predominated at 160-218 and 743-854. An increase in Spike-specific TCR breadth and depth was observed after two AZD1222 doses.

The sample consisted of peripheral blood, taken on day 0 of AZD1222 vaccination. This chain uses TRBV7-9 with TRBJ2-4; 9 bases are shared with TRBD1. This TCR came from an adult in good health. CDR3 DNA sequence: TGTGCCAGCAGCCCAGGACAGGGGTTTTTCAAAAACATTCAGTACTTC. Amino acid sequence: CASSPGQGFFKNIQYF.